The 27 T cell receptor beta chains below come from one sample, sequenced in a study of T cells in localized non-small cell lung cancer. Sequencing used immunoSEQ multiplex PCR; TCRdb keeps in-frame clones, though not all of them. The table includes about 24,000 clones, 80% to 95% detected once. The material sequenced was peripheral blood, taken before any cancer treatment. The source is a man aged 40 to 70 with stage III squamous cell lung carcinoma.

The count of this clone is one. The chain joins TRBV10-3 to TRBJ1-1; D might be TRBD1 (6 bases). Trimming stripped 2 bases from V and 4 bases from J, with 11 bases between. The CDR3 extends over 14 amino acids. CDR1 is ENHRY, CDR2 SYGVKD, per germline. The CDR3 loop reads CAISEGTTGTEAFF. CDR3 DNA sequence: TGTGCCATCAGTGAGGGGACAACTGGCACTGAAGCTTTCTTT.

The chain uses TRBV5-1 and TRBJ2-5; D tentatively fits TRBD1 or TRBD2 (6 bases each). CDR1 is SGHRS, CDR2 YFSETQ, per germline. Between the trimmed V and J ends, which lost 0 bases and 5 bases, there was a span of 8 bases. CDR3 length: 13 amino acids. The CDR3 DNA reads as TGCGCCAGCAGCTTGGTAGGGGGGGAGACCCAGTACTTC. Protein product: CASSLVGGETQYF. The variable domain in full, with the rest retrieved from reference TRBV5-1 and TRBJ2-5, is KAGVTQTPRYLIKTRGQQVTLSCSPISGHRSVSWYQQTPGQGLQFLFEYFSETQRNKGNFPGRFSGRQFSNSRSEMNVSTLELGDSALYLCASSLVGGETQYFGPGTRLLVL.

The chain joins TRBV27 to TRBJ2-1, with 15 bases that match TRBD2. This CDR3 contains 18 residues. V lost 4 bases, J lost 0 bases, and 4 bases stayed unmatched. Germline CDR1 is MNHEY and CDR2 is SMNVEV (reference sequence). The CDR3 region is CASSSRTSGGDSYNEQFF. The DNA of the CDR3 is TGTGCCAGCAGTTCCCGGACTAGCGGGGGGGACTCCTACAATGAGCAGTTCTTC.

The chain uses TRBV7-2 and TRBJ2-3; D gene uncertain. This CDR3 has 17 amino acids. Germline V gene data show CDR1 as SGHTA and CDR2 as FQGNSA. Trimming took off 0 bases at V and 0 bases at J, with 13 bases between the two ends. The chain's CDR3 is CASSLAKTTKSTDTQYF. In DNA, the CDR3 is TGTGCCAGCAGCTTAGCGAAGACCACTAAGAGCACAGATACGCAGTATTTT.

This clone was observed a handful of times. V is TRBV6-4 and J is TRBJ1-5, with TRBD1 as a possible D gene (6 bases). This CDR3 region has 14 residues. V lost 10 bases, J lost 7 bases, and 20 bases lay in between. CDR1 is MRHNA, CDR2 SNTAGT, per germline. The chain's CDR3 is CATRYHRVRQPQHF. In nucleotides, the CDR3 is TGTGCCACCAGATATCACAGGGTAAGGCAGCCCCAGCATTTT.

The CDR3 coding sequence is TGTGCCAGCAGCCAAGATCCGGTGAACACTGAAGCTTTCTTT. Encoded protein: CASSQDPVNTEAFF. V gene TRBV4-2 combines with J gene TRBJ1-1, with D unclear. This CDR3 has 14 amino acids. The germline gives CDR1 LGHNA, CDR2 YNFKEQ. Trimming cost V 0 bases and J 0 bases, with 5 bases left between them.

CDR3 nucleotides: TGTGCCAGCAGCGTACAGGGTTCTAACGAGCAGTACTTC. Translating gives CASSVQGSNEQYF. The chain links TRBV9 to TRBJ2-7, with TRBD1 as a possible D gene (5 bases). The ends were cut back, 1 base at V and 5 bases at J, with 10 bases in the middle. Germline values: CDR1 SGDLS, CDR2 YYNGEE. This CDR3 spans 13 amino acids.

The rearrangement links TRBV5-1 to TRBJ2-5; D ambiguous. Trimming took 4 bases from V and 2 from J, leaving 18 bases between them. CDR3 length: 16 residues. Per the germline V gene, CDR1 is SGHRS and CDR2 is YFSETQ. This chain's CDR3 is CASSAWYREQQETQYF. CDR3 nucleotide sequence: TGCGCCAGCAGCGCCTGGTACAGAGAGCAGCAAGAGACCCAGTACTTC. The complete variable domain, with remaining parts taken from reference TRBV5-1 and TRBJ2-5, reads KAGVTQTPRYLIKTRGQQVTLSCSPISGHRSVSWYQQTPGQGLQFLFEYFSETQRNKGNFPGRFSGRQFSNSRSEMNVSTLELGDSALYLCASSAWYREQQETQYFGPGTRLLVL.

This rearrangement joins TRBV5-4 to TRBJ1-5; D not certain. CDR3 size: 18 residues. Germline V gene sequence: CDR1 SGHNT, CDR2 YYREEE (reference sequence). The V end lost 2 bases, the J end lost 0 bases, and 18 bases lay between the germline ends. CDR3 amino acids: CASSFDGRDPYSNQPQHF. The CDR3 coding sequence is TGTGCCAGCAGCTTTGATGGGAGGGATCCTTATAGCAATCAGCCCCAGCATTTT.

The rearrangement links TRBV7-2 to TRBJ2-2, with D hard to call. V was trimmed by 1 base and J by 2 bases, leaving 5 bases between them. The CDR3 covers 14 residues. Germline V gene data show CDR1 as SGHTA and CDR2 as FQGNSA. CDR3 DNA: TGTGCCAGCAGCTTAGGGCTAAACACCGGGGAGCTGTTTTTT. Translation gives CASSLGLNTGELFF.

This sequence joins TRBV7-2 and TRBJ2-1; 8 bases are shared with TRBD2. This CDR3 has 15 residues. Germline CDR1 reads SGHTA; CDR2 reads FQGNSA. V dropped 5 bases and J dropped 1; count of bases not matched to a gene: 4. CDR3 sequence reads: CASSTTSGSYNEQFF. CDR3 bases: TGTGCCAGCAGCACCACTAGCGGATCCTACAATGAGCAGTTCTTC.

This chain joins TRBV10-3 and TRBJ1-1, with a possible D match to TRBD1 (6 bases). Between the trimmed V and J ends, which lost 10 bases and 0 bases, there was a span of 15 bases. This CDR3 comprises 14 residues. Germline-derived CDR1 and CDR2 are ENHRY and SYGVKD. The CDR3 DNA is TGTGCCACCCAGGACAGCCACATGAACACTGAAGCTTTCTTT. Residues: CATQDSHMNTEAFF.

V gene TRBV10-2 combines with J gene TRBJ2-7, with TRBD1 matching over 8 bases. The V segment lost 2 bases and the J segment 3 bases; nucleotides outside the gene matches: 6. The CDR3 runs 15 residues. The germline V gene encodes CDR1 WSHSY and CDR2 SAAADI. CDR3 amino acids: CASSEIQGAYYEQYF. The CDR3 DNA reads TGCGCCAGCAGTGAGATTCAGGGGGCCTACTACGAGCAGTACTTC.

This chain joins TRBV5-8 and TRBJ1-3, with 8 bases lining up with TRBD1. Germline values: CDR1 SGHTS, CDR2 YDEGEE. The length of the CDR3 is 18 residues. The junction had 10 bases not matched to a gene; V was cut back by 1 base and J by 1 base. CDR3 DNA sequence: TGTGCCAGCAGCTTGAAGCAGCGGACAGGGTTTTCTGGAAACACCATATATTTT. It specifies CASSLKQRTGFSGNTIYF.

The chain couples TRBV20-1 to TRBJ2-5, with D possibly being TRBD2 (6 bases). Germline-derived CDR1 and CDR2 are DFQATT and SNEGSKA (reference sequence). V lost 0 bases and J lost 12, with 11 bases in between. This CDR3 contains 11 residues. CDR3 region: CSARDGVAEYF. The CDR3 DNA reads TGCAGTGCTAGAGATGGGGTAGCGGAGTACTTC.

This clone showed up just a few times. The chain recombines TRBV19 with TRBJ2-5, with 7 bases identical to TRBD1. The junction had 4 bases not matched to a gene; V was cut back by 2 bases and J by 4 bases. The CDR3 runs to 14 residues. CDR1 and CDR2 from the germline V gene are LNHDA and SQIVND (reference sequence). The CDR3 here is CASSILTGSETQYF. The DNA for the CDR3 is TGTGCCAGTAGTATACTGACAGGGTCAGAGACCCAGTACTTC. Supplemented by reference TRBV19 and TRBJ2-5, the full variable domain reads DGGITQSPKYLFRKEGQNVTLSCEQNLNHDAMYWYRQDPGQGLRLIYYSQIVNDFQKGDIAEGYSVSREKKESFPLTVTSAQKNPTAFYLCASSILTGSETQYFGPGTRLLVL.

V usage is TRBV18 and J usage is TRBJ1-3; D is undetermined. With 3 bases removed from V and 0 bases from J, the gap between germline ends came to 6 bases. The CDR3 loop spans 14 amino acids. CDR1 is KGHSH and CDR2 is LQKENI in the germline V gene. Written as DNA, the CDR3 is TGTGCCAGCTCACCGGCAAACTCTGGAAACACCATATATTTT. It yields the protein CASSPANSGNTIYF.

This chain uses TRBV9 with TRBJ1-2, with D possibly matching TRBD1 (5 bases). Trimming took off 3 bases at V and 8 bases at J, with 20 bases between the two ends. Germline V gene sequence: CDR1 SGDLS, CDR2 YYNGEE. The CDR3 loop spans 15 amino acids. The CDR3 sequence is CASSEGTAPIGGYTF. Written as DNA, the CDR3 is TGTGCCAGCAGCGAGGGGACGGCCCCTATCGGGGGCTACACCTTC.

This clone was detected once. The rearrangement uses TRBV20-1 and TRBJ2-7; D unresolved. CDR3 length equals 10 residues. The germline gives CDR1 DFQATT, CDR2 SNEGSKA (reference sequence). The V and J ends lost 5 bases and 3 bases respectively, with 5 bases between them. The CDR3 DNA reads as TGCAGTGCTGTTAACTACGAGCAGTACTTC. This sequence encodes CSAVNYEQYF.

This chain links TRBV7-2 with TRBJ2-7; 7 bases fit TRBD1. This CDR3 region has 13 residues. The junction had 4 bases not matched to a gene; V was cut back by 3 bases and J by 5 bases. Per the germline V gene, CDR1 is SGHTA and CDR2 is FQGNSA. As DNA, the CDR3 is TGTGCCAGCAGCTTTACAGGGGACCACGAGCAGTACTTC. This codes for CASSFTGDHEQYF.

The chain is built from TRBV5-1 and TRBJ1-1; D is perhaps TRBD1 (5 bases). CDR3 length: 14 residues. Germline CDR1 SGHRS, CDR2 YFSETQ. V was pared by 0 bases and J by 1 base, with 7 bases between. As DNA, the CDR3 is TGCGCCAGCAGCTTGGACGGACAGAACACTGAAGCTTTCTTT. Its protein is CASSLDGQNTEAFF.

This chain connects TRBV11-2 to TRBJ2-7, with TRBD1 matching over 9 bases. The CDR3 extends over 16 amino acids. Germline V gene data show CDR1 as SGHAT and CDR2 as FQNNGV. Trimming removed 5 bases from V and 5 bases from J; junction bases left unmatched: 13. The CDR3 region is CASSPTIRDRAHEQYF. The CDR3 DNA sequence: TGTGCCAGCAGCCCGACAATCCGGGACAGGGCCCACGAGCAGTACTTC.

The sample holds one count of this clone. The rearrangement links TRBV5-3 to TRBJ1-5; no reliable D call. TRBV5-3 is assigned to the ORF class and has an uncertain function. The CDR3 covers 12 residues. Trimming stripped 1 base from V and 9 bases from J, with 8 bases between. This CDR3 is CARSLPTRPQHF. CDR3 DNA: TGTGCCAGAAGCTTGCCAACTCGGCCCCAGCATTTT.

This chain connects TRBV4-2 to TRBJ2-3, with D possibly being TRBD2 (5 bases). This CDR3 comprises 13 residues. The V and J ends lost 4 bases and 3 bases respectively, with 8 bases between them. From germline, CDR1 is LGHNA and CDR2 YNFKEQ. The CDR3 protein is CASSRTGTDTQYF. CDR3 DNA: TGTGCCAGCAGCCGTACGGGGACAGATACGCAGTATTTT.

The rearrangement joins TRBV10-3 to TRBJ2-7; 8 nucleotides match TRBD1. This CDR3 has 15 amino acids. V shed 2 bases and J 3 bases; nucleotides not matched to a gene: 6. Germline V gene data show CDR1 as ENHRY and CDR2 as SYGVKD. DNA for the CDR3: TGTGCCATCAGTGAGCCAAGGACAGGGATCTACGAGCAGTACTTC. This codes for CAISEPRTGIYEQYF.

The J gene is TRBJ2-7, the V gene TRBV6-5; 7 bases are a match to TRBD1. From germline, CDR1 is MNHEY and CDR2 SVGAGI. The V and J ends lost 8 bases and 0 bases, in that order; junction bases with no gene match: 4. The CDR3 is 13 amino acids. The CDR3 coding sequence is TGTGCCAGCGGGGACAGCCACTCCTACGAGCAGTACTTC. Translated, it gives CASGDSHSYEQYF.

The chain carries TRBV2 and TRBJ2-3; D unresolved. Germline assignment: CDR1 SNHLY and CDR2 FYNNEI. The V and J ends lost 4 bases and 4 bases respectively, with 9 bases between them. This CDR3 is 13 amino acids long. In DNA form, the CDR3 reads TGTGCCAGCAGTGTTCGAAGGGCAGATACGCAGTATTTT. This sequence encodes CASSVRRADTQYF.